By share of the sample, the clone carrying this TCR beta chain is medium-sized. This record comes from a study of patients and donors after allogeneic stem cell transplantation. TCRdb redid the calling of the RT-PCR reads with MiXCR, one entry per CDR3 protein. The sample comprises a few hundred thousand distinct CDR3 sequences, 12% to 15% of which are singletons, and under 14% rests with the top ten. Germline V gene lookup returns CDR1 SQVTM and CDR2 ANQGSEA. The CDR3 runs 13 residues. Trimming took off 7 bases at V and 1 base at J, with 11 bases between the two ends. Sequences were obtained from blood, either unsorted or a sorted T cell fraction (not recorded which). The TCR was taken from a human donor who was either an allogeneic HSCT recipient or a stem cell or donor lymphocyte infusion donor (not recorded which). It is not recorded whose cells these are; they may come from a transplant donor. This rearrangement joins TRBV29-1 to TRBJ1-5; D gene uncertain. This chain's CDR3 is CSASQASNQPQHF. CDR3 DNA sequence: TGCAGCGCCTCCCAGGCCAGCAATCAGCCCCAGCATTTT. The variable domain in full, with the rest retrieved from reference TRBV29-1 and TRBJ1-5, is SAVISQKPSRDICQRGTSLTIQCQVDSQVTMMFWYRQQPGQSLTLIATANQGSEATYESGFVIDKFPISRPNLTFSTLTVSNMSPEDSSIYLCSASQASNQPQHFGDGTRLSIL.